This entry lists 26 T cell receptor beta chains sequenced from one sample in a study of OX40 agonist ivuxolimab in advanced cancers. Profiled with immunoSEQ multiplex PCR; TCRdb holds only in-frame clones, not every one. The repertoire holds 50,000 to 65,000 clones, 80% to 85% seen once, with approximately 5.2% in the top ten. The sequencing used CD4+ or CD8+ T cells sorted from blood, collected in a trial of the OX40 agonist ivuxolimab. The receptors stem from an adult with an advanced solid tumor such as melanoma, head and neck, liver or kidney cancer.

The chain couples TRBV7-9 to TRBJ1-2; D possibly corresponds to TRBD1 (5 bases). V lost 5 bases to trimming and J lost 5 bases, with 18 bases between them. The CDR3 covers 15 residues. The germline gives CDR1 SEHNR, CDR2 FQNEAQ (reference sequence). The CDR3 nucleotides read TGTGCCAGCAGCCCTACTGATGCAGGGAAGTATGGCTACACCTTC. Encoded protein: CASSPTDAGKYGYTF.

This clone is categorized as medium-sized (0.01 to 0.1%). The J gene is TRBJ2-2, the V gene TRBV2; D gene unclear. Trimming left V 3 bases short and J 0 bases short, with 14 bases between. Germline CDR1 reads SNHLY; CDR2 reads FYNNEI. This CDR3 spans 17 amino acids. The CDR3 bases are TGTGCCAGCAGTGACCCCCCTCGCCGCACGAACACCGGGGAGCTGTTTTTT. It encodes CASSDPPRRTNTGELFF.

The chain couples TRBV5-6 to TRBJ1-2, with D possibly TRBD1 on 6 matching bases. V gave up 0 bases and J gave up 5 bases, with 14 bases separating them. The CDR3 consists of 15 residues. CDR1 is SGHDT, CDR2 YYEEEE, per germline. DNA for the CDR3: TGTGCCAGCAGCTTGGGGGGCAGGGACATATATGGCTACACCTTC. It specifies CASSLGGRDIYGYTF.

This clone has more than one count but fewer than ten. The chain is built from TRBV27 and TRBJ1-5; D call uncertain. The V end lost 7 bases, the J end lost 7 bases, and 11 bases lay between the germline ends. Germline loops: CDR1 MNHEY, CDR2 SMNVEV (reference sequence). This CDR3 has 12 residues. The chain's CDR3 is CASTTNEQPQHF. In DNA, the CDR3 is TGTGCCAGCACCACAAACGAGCAGCCCCAGCATTTT.

The J gene is TRBJ2-2, the V gene TRBV18, with D unclear. Trimming removed 3 bases from V and 0 bases from J, with 14 bases in between. CDR3 length equals 17 residues. The V gene's germline CDR1 is KGHSH and CDR2 LQKENI. For the CDR3, the DNA is TGTGCCAGCTCACCTCCCTCCCTGAAGGCGAACACCGGGGAGCTGTTTTTT. It translates to CASSPPSLKANTGELFF.

The genes are TRBV19 and TRBJ1-5; 8 bases are shared with TRBD1. In germline, CDR1 is LNHDA, CDR2 SQIVND (reference sequence). Unmatched junction bases numbered 10, after V lost 7 bases and J lost 5 bases. The CDR3 runs 15 residues. CDR3 coding DNA: TGTGCCAGTAATTACGACAGGGGAGGATATCAGCCCCAGCATTTT. Translating it yields CASNYDRGGYQPQHF.

This clone was counted at least ten times. This chain connects TRBV6-5 to TRBJ2-7; TRBD2 matches 7 bases. Germline trimming cut 6 bases from V and 0 bases from J; bases unmatched to any gene: 8. The CDR3 has 15 amino acids. Germline V gives CDR1 MNHEY, CDR2 SVGAGI. Here the CDR3 reads CASRAGLGSSYEQYF. In nucleotides, the CDR3 is TGTGCCAGCAGGGCAGGACTAGGGAGCTCCTACGAGCAGTACTTC.

The chain joins TRBV5-1 to TRBJ1-3; D not certain. Trimming shortened V by 2 bases and J by 4 bases, and 13 bases separated the two germline ends. Germline CDR1 reads SGHRS; CDR2 reads YFSETQ. This CDR3 has 15 amino acids. The CDR3 is CASSFGGGAGNTIYF. The CDR3, as DNA: TGCGCCAGCAGCTTTGGCGGCGGTGCGGGAAACACCATATATTTT.

V is TRBV11-1 and J is TRBJ1-1; 7 positions match TRBD1. This CDR3 is built from 16 residues. Looked up from germline, CDR1 is SGHAT and CDR2 is FQDESV (reference sequence). With V trimmed by 2 bases and J by 3 bases, 9 bases remained unmatched. The CDR3 loop is CASSLTDRVGDTEAFF. CDR3 DNA sequence: TGTGCCAGCAGCTTAACCGACAGGGTTGGTGACACTGAAGCTTTCTTT.

The chain employs TRBV7-9 and TRBJ2-1, with 10 bases matching TRBD2. Losses at the gene ends were 5 bases for V and 9 bases for J; bases not matched to a gene: 16. Germline CDR1 reads SEHNR; CDR2 reads FQNEAQ (reference sequence). The length of the CDR3 is 17 residues. The CDR3 coding sequence is TGTGCCAGCAGCCGAGACTCCACGGGACTAGCGAAGGGTGAGCAGTTCTTC. This translates into CASSRDSTGLAKGEQFF.

This chain connects TRBV2 to TRBJ1-1, with D unresolved. The CDR3 has 11 amino acids. In germline, CDR1 is SNHLY, CDR2 FYNNEI. V was trimmed by 8 bases and J by 3 bases, leaving 7 bases between them. The CDR3 bases are TGTGCCAGCTTGGTCGACACTGAAGCTTTCTTT. Its translation is CASLVDTEAFF.

This chain uses TRBV7-2 with TRBJ1-1; the D is unclear. Trimming shortened V by 5 bases and J by 7 bases, and 17 bases separated the two germline ends. The CDR3 is 14 residues long. Germline CDR1 SGHTA, CDR2 FQGNSA. CDR3 nucleotides: TGTGCCAGCAGCCTCTTCGCAGTAGGCGGTGAAGCTTTCTTT. The encoded protein is CASSLFAVGGEAFF.

The chain couples TRBV6-1 to TRBJ1-1; TRBD1 might be the D (5 bases). Germline loops: CDR1 MNHNS, CDR2 SASEGT. The CDR3 has 14 amino acids. V was clipped by 4 bases and J by 3 bases, with 12 bases between them. The CDR3 loop is CASSVAGKDTEAFF. DNA for the CDR3: TGTGCCAGCAGTGTGGCAGGGAAGGACACTGAAGCTTTCTTT.

J is TRBJ1-2 and V is TRBV6-4, with unresolved D. CDR3 length: 13 residues. Germline CDR1 is MRHNA and CDR2 is SNTAGT. V was shortened by 3 bases and J by 9 bases, with 14 bases between the two germline ends. CDR3 sequence reads: CASSEDPRKSYTF. CDR3 nucleotide sequence: TGTGCCAGCAGTGAGGATCCCCGGAAGAGCTACACCTTC.

The V gene is TRBV6-6, the J gene TRBJ2-7; D is ambiguous. CDR1 and CDR2 (germline): MNHNY, SVGAGI (reference sequence). Trimming removed 2 bases at V and 4 bases at J, with 6 bases between. The CDR3 runs 12 residues. The CDR3: CASSYLEYEQYF. CDR3 bases: TGTGCCAGCAGTTACCTCGAGTACGAGCAGTACTTC.

V is TRBV28 and J is TRBJ1-2, with D uncertain. This CDR3 spans 15 amino acids. Germline values: CDR1 MDHEN, CDR2 SYDVKM. V lost 6 bases and J lost 6, with 20 bases in between. CDR3 sequence: CASSPTGEGGNGYTF. The CDR3 DNA is TGTGCCAGCAGCCCCACCGGGGAGGGTGGGAATGGCTACACCTTC.

The J gene is TRBJ1-1, the V gene TRBV5-1; D is perhaps TRBD1 (6 bases). Germline loops: CDR1 SGHRS, CDR2 YFSETQ. CDR3 length equals 14 residues. The ends were cut back, 4 bases at V and 5 bases at J, with 15 bases in the middle. The CDR3 sequence: CASSGGQRETEAFF. The CDR3 DNA sequence: TGCGCCAGCAGCGGAGGACAGCGGGAAACTGAAGCTTTCTTT.

The chain links TRBV11-2 to TRBJ1-5; D is undetermined. The CDR3 totals 13 residues. V was trimmed by 1 base and J by 6 bases, leaving 7 bases between them. The V gene's germline CDR1 is SGHAT and CDR2 FQNNGV. CDR3 residues: CASSLGLSQPQHF. The CDR3 nucleotides are TGTGCCAGCAGCTTAGGCTTGAGTCAGCCCCAGCATTTT.

V gene TRBV2 combines with J gene TRBJ1-5; a possible D gene is TRBD1 (5 bases). The CDR3 is made up of 14 amino acids. Germline V gives CDR1 SNHLY, CDR2 FYNNEI. Trimming took off 2 bases at V and 6 bases at J, with 11 bases between the two ends. The CDR3 loop is CASSESGGTQPQHF. CDR3 coding DNA: TGTGCCAGCAGTGAATCTGGGGGGACTCAGCCCCAGCATTTT. The variable domain in full, with the rest retrieved from reference TRBV2 and TRBJ1-5, is EPEVTQTPSHQVTQMGQEVILRCVPISNHLYFYWYRQILGQKVEFLVSFYNNEISEKSEIFDDQFSVERPDGSNFTLKIRSTKLEDSAMYFCASSESGGTQPQHFGDGTRLSIL.

The V gene is TRBV2, the J gene TRBJ2-3, with a weak D call TRBD2 (6 bases). With 6 bases removed from V and 3 bases from J, the gap between germline ends came to 13 bases. The CDR3 has 14 residues. CDR1 is SNHLY, CDR2 FYNNEI, per germline. CDR3 protein: CASRSLARTDTQYF. CDR3 nucleotide sequence: TGTGCCAGCAGGTCACTAGCTAGGACAGATACGCAGTATTTT.

This clone appeared a few times. The V and J genes are TRBV2 and TRBJ1-2; D uncertain. CDR1 is SNHLY, CDR2 FYNNEI, per germline. The CDR3 consists of 13 residues. Trimming cost V 1 base and J 2 bases, with 5 bases left between them. The CDR3 region is CASSEEGNYGYTF. DNA of the CDR3: TGTGCCAGCAGTGAAGAAGGGAACTATGGCTACACCTTC.

This chain uses TRBV18 with TRBJ2-2, with a weak D call TRBD2 (6 bases). Germline lookup yields CDR1 KGHSH and CDR2 LQKENI. The ends were cut back, 0 bases at V and 2 bases at J, with 10 bases in the middle. The CDR3 spans 16 residues. This CDR3 is CASSPPSGGNTGELFF. The DNA for the CDR3 is TGTGCCAGCTCACCACCATCCGGGGGTAACACCGGGGAGCTGTTTTTT. The entire variable domain, with the rest obtained from reference TRBV18 and TRBJ2-2, is as follows: NAGVMQNPRHLVRRRGQEARLRCSPMKGHSHVYWYRQLPEEGLKFMVYLQKENIIDESGMPKERFSAEFPKEGPSILRIQQVVRGDSAAYFCASSPPSGGNTGELFFGEGSRLTVL.

This clone has a handful of counts. The V call is TRBV19, the J call TRBJ2-7, with 7 nucleotides matching TRBD1. Germline-derived CDR1 and CDR2 are LNHDA and SQIVND (reference sequence). The CDR3 extends over 15 amino acids. After removal of 4 bases from V and 0 bases from J, the junction contained 6 bases not matched to a gene. CDR3 in amino acids: CASSSMTGSSYEQYF. The CDR3 bases are TGTGCCAGTAGTAGCATGACAGGGAGCTCCTACGAGCAGTACTTC.

The chain couples TRBV6-5 to TRBJ2-7; D may be TRBD2 (5 bases). Trimming cost V 5 bases and J 4 bases, with 18 bases left between them. Germline CDR1 and CDR2: MNHEY and SVGAGI. The CDR3 consists of 15 residues. CDR3 residues: CASSNWASGDYEQYF. The CDR3, as DNA: TGTGCCAGCAGTAATTGGGCCAGCGGAGATTACGAGCAGTACTTC.

J is TRBJ2-2 and V is TRBV4-2, with a weak D call TRBD1 (6 bases). The germline gives CDR1 LGHNA, CDR2 YNFKEQ. The CDR3 covers 15 residues. V shed 1 base and J shed 8 bases, with 14 bases lying between them. The CDR3, as DNA: TGTGCCAGCAGCCAAGGGGACCAGGGGCCGGGGGAGCTGTTTTTT. Amino acids: CASSQGDQGPGELFF.

This sequence joins TRBV5-4 and TRBJ2-1; D gene uncertain. Germline lookup yields CDR1 SGHNT and CDR2 YYREEE (reference sequence). V was pared by 1 base and J by 0 bases, with 8 bases between. The CDR3 has 15 residues. For the CDR3, the DNA is TGTGCCAGCAGCTTGCAAACAGACTCCTACAATGAGCAGTTCTTC. It translates to CASSLQTDSYNEQFF.